This T cell receptor beta chain stems from a study of identical twins. The study's findings and limits: Abundant beta clonotypes from cord blood had fewer insertions, unlike memory repertoires, which showed none.

Comment on this clonotype: What it binds is unknown.

Trimming removed 6 bases from V and 0 bases from J, with 11 bases in between. The germline gives CDR1 DFQATT, CDR2 SNEGSKA (reference sequence). The CDR3 contains 13 residues. From the 5' RACE reads, TCRdb called clonotypes with MiXCR, one entry per CDR3 protein. Altogether hundreds of thousands of distinct CDR3 sequences are present, over 15% being singletons, with the ten largest covering about an eighth. This sample was shared with a second study, whose subject was T cells expressing NK-cell markers. That paper states: About 6 donors had dominant NKG2C+ clonotypes that comprised roughly 1.0-8% of their CD8+ T cells.

Sequencing was done on a sample of PBMCs. The receptor's source is a woman aged 18 to 35 in good health. The chain uses TRBV20-1 and TRBJ1-1; D unclear. CDR3 sequence reads: CSAIDEVNTEAFF. The CDR3 DNA reads as TGCAGTGCGATAGACGAGGTGAACACTGAAGCTTTCTTT.